This note documents a single T cell receptor (beta chain) sequence. The target antigen is unknown. Per the germline V gene, CDR1 is MRHNA and CDR2 is SNTAGT. The CDR3 is made up of 18 amino acids. The ends lost 4 bases at V and 2 bases at J; junction bases unmatched: 10. Though nominally healthy at sampling, donors likely had unrecorded immune exposures. 13 Jbeta primers and 60 Vbeta primers were used for the PCR. Repertoires were generated with immunoSEQ multiplex PCR, while TCRdb's copy carries only in-frame clones and drops some. The sample yields about 190,000 clones, roughly 80% seen once. The sample belongs to a study of cytomegalovirus exposure and HLA in healthy donors. Study observations and caveats: Despite most TCR sequences being rare, some public TCRs occurred in many donors. Analysis was performed later, and it showed HLA-associated TCR beta chains to be more clonally expanded than equally common others.

The sequence was collected from a woman under 30 in good health and CMV-seronegative. The sequenced material came from PBMCs. This chain uses TRBV6-4 with TRBJ2-2; 10 bases map to TRBD1. CDR3 region: CASSVNPTGGGNTGELFF. In DNA form, the CDR3 reads TGTGCCAGCAGTGTAAACCCGACAGGGGGCGGTAACACCGGGGAGCTGTTTTTT.